What follows is one T cell receptor (beta chain) and its context. Its antigen is still unknown. Base quality data are lacking; no much larger clone is found one base away. The entry originates in a study of control samples from healthy donors and cancer patients (dated by TCRdb to 2020 to 2021). Libraries were built with the immunoSEQ multiplex PCR assay. TCRdb limited this immuneACCESS table to in-frame rearrangements with V and J called. A share of clones is missing; checked studies link under half to unresolved V genes, and the rest is unexplained. Across this sample there are some 94,000 clones, with around 83% seen only once. Clones ranked in the top ten supply roughly 1.2% of the sample. The germline V gene (reference sequence) specifies MNHNY as CDR1 and SVGAGI as CDR2. Inclusive of the bounding cysteine and phenylalanine, the CDR3 is 14 residues long. Solely the CDR3 DNA is kept, with 42 bases framed from the first base. The V and J ends are trimmed by 8 bases and 4 bases, leaving 17 bases between them.

Here the chain combines TRBV6-6 and TRBJ2-5, with the D segment identity uncertain. Sequencing was carried out using blood. The sequence came from a woman in her fifties or sixties in good health. The DNA sequence reads TGTGCCAGCTGTTTTGATACCAGGCGAGAGACCCAGTACTTC. It translates as CASCFDTRRETQYF.